This T cell receptor beta chain is from a study of T cell changes during pregnancy in multiple sclerosis. Germline V gene lookup returns CDR1 SGHTA and CDR2 FQGNSA. With V trimmed by 4 bases and J by 3 bases, 5 bases remained unmatched. CDR3 size: 14 residues. Measured with immunoSEQ multiplex PCR; TCRdb has only the in-frame clones, and not every one. The sample yields tens of thousands of clones, more than 85% seen once. This clone was seen more than once but under ten times. This chain uses TRBV7-2 with TRBJ2-7; 8 bases map to TRBD1. The sequences come from peripheral blood, collected before pregnancy. The source of this sequence is a female donor with multiple sclerosis, enrolled in a pregnancy study. The CDR3 sequence: CASSWGQADYEQYF. The CDR3 nucleotides are TGTGCCAGCAGCTGGGGACAGGCGGACTACGAGCAGTACTTC.